Listed below are T cell receptor beta chains from one sample, sequenced in a study of blood T cell repertoires in COVID-19. Libraries were prepared by immunoSEQ multiplex PCR; TCRdb keeps only in-frame clonotypes and omits some of them. In the table there are roughly 200,000 clones, 80% to 85% of which are singletons. The sequenced material came from peripheral blood. These receptors all come from a man between 45 and 60 years old with active or convalescent COVID-19. Each CDR3 is given with its conserved first and last residue. A D gene is named only where the DNA matches it firmly. The listing skips clone size in some rows; elsewhere it reads once, few, many or a size class.

V gene	clone size	D gene	J gene	CDR3 DNA	CDR3 protein
TRBV9	.	.	TRBJ2-1	TGTGCCAGCAGCGTAGAGGAGGTGAATGAGCAGTTCTTC	CASSVEEVNEQFF
TRBV29-1	few	.	TRBJ1-1	TGCAGCGTTGACATCATGGAAGCTTTCTTT	CSVDIMEAFF
TRBV2	.	.	TRBJ1-2	TGTGCCGGCTCTGGGGGGGTCTCGGATGGCTACACCTTC	CAGSGGVSDGYTF
TRBV28	.	TRBD1	TRBJ2-3	TGTGCCAGCAGTTTGAAGGGGGCTAGGGCAGATACGCAGTATTTT	CASSLKGARADTQYF
TRBV19	.	.	TRBJ2-6	TGTGCCAGTAGTGCTAGCTCTGGGGCCAACGTCCTGACTTTC	CASSASSGANVLTF
TRBV10-3	.	TRBD2	TRBJ2-3	TGTGCCATCAGTGAGTCGGGCGGGGGGACAGATACGCAGTATTTT	CAISESGGGTDTQYF
TRBV5-1	.	.	TRBJ2-5	TGCGCCAGCAGCTTGGATGGACGGGGGGCAGAGACCCAGTACTTC	CASSLDGRGAETQYF
TRBV28	.	.	TRBJ1-5	TGTGCCAGCAGCCTCGACAGGTTTAGCAATCAGCCCCAGCATTTT	CASSLDRFSNQPQHF
TRBV19	.	.	TRBJ1-1	TGTGCCAGTAGGACACCGGGACTCCAGTTAGCAGCTTTCTTT	CASRTPGLQLAAFF
TRBV14	few	.	TRBJ1-6	TGTGCCAGCAGCCTGCCAGGCTATAATTCACCCCTCCACTTT	CASSLPGYNSPLHF
TRBV27	.	TRBD1	TRBJ2-3	TGTGCCAGCAGTTTAACATCCAGGGGGTCCCGGGGAGATACGCAGTATTTT	CASSLTSRGSRGDTQYF
TRBV25-1	.	TRBD2	TRBJ2-3	TGTGCCAGCAGTGGTGGAAAGCGGGGGAACACAGATACGCAGTATTTT	CASSGGKRGNTDTQYF
TRBV5-5	.	TRBD1	TRBJ1-3	TGTGCCAGCAGCTTGCTACAGGGGCATGGAGTTGACACCATATATTTT	CASSLLQGHGVDTIYF
TRBV28	.	TRBD1	TRBJ1-2	TGTGCCAGCAGTTTAGGGACAGGGGGTCGGGTGGATGGCTACACCTTC	CASSLGTGGRVDGYTF
TRBV30	.	TRBD1	TRBJ1-3	TGTGCCTGGAGTCCGGACAGGGTCCACTCTGGAAACACCATATATTTT	CAWSPDRVHSGNTIYF
TRBV30	.	TRBD2	TRBJ2-3	TGTGCCTGGAGTGTGTCTAGCGGGGGGCGAGATACGCAGTATTTT	CAWSVSSGGRDTQYF
TRBV14	.	TRBD2	TRBJ2-2	TGTGCCAGCAGCCAAGATCGGGACGGGGGGGCCTCGAACACCGGGGAGCTGTTTTTT	CASSQDRDGGASNTGELFF
TRBV3-1/TRBV3-2	.	TRBD2	TRBJ2-1	TGTGCCAGCAGCCAGGCCGGGACTAGCGGGGGAGGGAAACCGTTCTTC	CASSQAGTSGGGKPFF
TRBV6-5	.	.	TRBJ2-5	TGTGCCAGCTCTCGCGAGGCAGGGAAGGAGACCCAGTACTTC	CASSREAGKETQYF
TRBV21-1	.	.	TRBJ2-3	TGTGCCCGGGACAGGGGGCTTAGCACAGATACGCAGTATTTT	CARDRGLSTDTQYF
TRBV11-3	.	.	TRBJ2-7	TGTGCCAACCCGACGAAACAGCAATCCTACGAGCAGTACTTC	CANPTKQQSYEQYF
TRBV19	.	TRBD1	TRBJ1-2	TGTGCCAGTAGTATTACAGGGGGAAACTATGGCTACACCTTC	CASSITGGNYGYTF
TRBV4-1	once	.	TRBJ2-1	TGCGCCAGCAGCTATCCGGTTCGGGGGAGCTCCTACAATGAGCAGTTCTTC	CASSYPVRGSSYNEQFF
TRBV11-2	.	TRBD2	TRBJ2-5	TGTGCCAGCAGCTGGTTAGCGGGGGACCTTTATTTTTACTTC	CASSWLAGDLYFYF
TRBV7-9	few	TRBD1	TRBJ1-3	TGTGCCACCACAGGGGGAACGGGAAACACCATATATTTT	CATTGGTGNTIYF
TRBV27	once	.	TRBJ1-6	TGTGCCAGCTCCCAGGGGAGTAATTCACCCCTCCACTTT	CASSQGSNSPLHF
TRBV27	.	.	TRBJ2-3	TGTGCCAGCAGCTCCCCCCTTGTTACAGATACGCAGTATTTT	CASSSPLVTDTQYF
TRBV6-4	.	.	TRBJ1-1	TGTGCCAGCAGTGGGGCCCGCGGGTGGGCGACTGAAGCTTTCTTT	CASSGARGWATEAFF
TRBV3-1/TRBV3-2	.	.	TRBJ1-1	TGTGCCAGCAGCCAAGATCTAGCAGGGGCCAAGACTGAAGCTTTCTTT	CASSQDLAGAKTEAFF
TRBV30	few	.	TRBJ2-6	TGTGCCTGGAGCCGACAGGACTCTGGGGCCAACGTCCTGACTTTC	CAWSRQDSGANVLTF
TRBV10-3	.	.	TRBJ1-4	TGTGCCATCAGTGTGAGAGGAGAAAAACTGTTTTTT	CAISVRGEKLFF
TRBV24-1	.	TRBD1	TRBJ2-7	TGTGCCACTAGTAGAGGACAGGGGTCCTACGAGCAGTACTTC	CATSRGQGSYEQYF
TRBV25-1	once	TRBD1	TRBJ2-1	TGTGCCAGCAGGACGGGACAGGCGGTCAATGAGCAGTTCTTC	CASRTGQAVNEQFF
TRBV3-1/TRBV3-2	.	.	TRBJ2-5	TGTGCCAGCAGCCAAGAAAGAAGGGGCCAAACCCAGTACTTC	CASSQERRGQTQYF
TRBV19	.	.	TRBJ1-1	TGTGCCAGTAAAATCGGAGGGGCGGGGACTGAAGCTTTCTTT	CASKIGGAGTEAFF
TRBV6-5	once	.	TRBJ1-3	TGTGCCAGCAGTTACACAACCGGAGCTCAGAGAAACACCATATATTTT	CASSYTTGAQRNTIYF
TRBV6-2/TRBV6-3	.	TRBD1	TRBJ1-3	TGTGCCAGCAGTTACCCGAGTTCGGGACAGGGGCCATCGAGCTCTGGAAACACCATATATTTT	CASSYPSSGQGPSSSGNTIYF
TRBV5-8	.	TRBD1	TRBJ2-6	TGTGCCAGCAGCTTGGTAGAGGGGGCGCTCGGGGCCAACGTCCTGACTTTC	CASSLVEGALGANVLTF
TRBV5-6	.	.	TRBJ1-3	TGTGCCAGCAGCTTGAGGGGCACAGGGAGCTCTGGAAACACCATATATTTT	CASSLRGTGSSGNTIYF
TRBV19	.	TRBD1	TRBJ1-2	TGTGCCAGCCTCCCCAGGACAGGGTGGCAGGGTGGCTACACCTTC	CASLPRTGWQGGYTF
TRBV30	.	.	TRBJ2-7	TGTGCCTGGAGTGTACCCAGGGGCAGGAGGGAGCAGTACTTC	CAWSVPRGRREQYF
TRBV5-6	.	TRBD1	TRBJ2-3	TGTGCCAGCAGCATAACAGGGGCAGATACGCAGTATTTT	CASSITGADTQYF
TRBV6-4	once	TRBD2	TRBJ2-4	TGTGCCAGCAGTGACTCGGTTGGGAGACTAGCGGTAAACATTCAGTACTTC	CASSDSVGRLAVNIQYF
TRBV9	.	TRBD1	TRBJ1-6	TGTGCCAGCAGCTCCTCGACAGGGACCAATTCACCCCTCCACTTT	CASSSSTGTNSPLHF
TRBV9	.	.	TRBJ2-2	TGTGCCAGCAGCGTAGGATCAGTCTCAACCGGGGAGCTGTTTTTT	CASSVGSVSTGELFF
TRBV19	.	.	TRBJ2-2	TGTGCCAGTAGTATCAACAGGAACACCGGGGAGCTGTTTTTT	CASSINRNTGELFF
TRBV12-3/TRBV12-4	.	.	TRBJ1-4	TGTGCCAGCCAGGTAGCAACTAATGAAAAACTGTTTTTT	CASQVATNEKLFF
TRBV28	few	.	TRBJ1-5	TGTGCCAGCAGTTTATTGGGGGGGGCAGGTTACAAGCAGCCCCAGCATTTT	CASSLLGGAGYKQPQHF
TRBV10-3	.	.	TRBJ1-1	TGTGCCATCACCTCAGGGTTGAACACTGAAGCTTTCTTT	CAITSGLNTEAFF
TRBV6-6	.	TRBD2	TRBJ2-7	TGTGCCAGCAGCCGAGGACTAGCGTTGGAGCAGTACTTC	CASSRGLALEQYF
TRBV19	.	.	TRBJ2-2	TGTGCCAGTAGCACCCTACAGGGATTGAACACCGGGGAGCTGTTTTTT	CASSTLQGLNTGELFF
TRBV4-1	once	TRBD2	TRBJ2-7	TGCGCCAGCAGCCAAGTTCAGCAACTAGCGGGGAACTACGAGCAGTACTTC	CASSQVQQLAGNYEQYF
TRBV7-8	once	TRBD1	TRBJ2-5	TGTGCCAGCAGCCCAAGGACAGGGGGCGGAAAGACCCAGTACTTC	CASSPRTGGGKTQYF
TRBV5-5	.	.	TRBJ2-2	TGTGCCAGCAGGCCCCCCAAGACAACGAACACCGGGGAGCTGTTTTTT	CASRPPKTTNTGELFF
TRBV6-2/TRBV6-3	.	.	TRBJ1-2	TGTGCCAGCAGTTATATAGATCCTAGTCATGGCTACACCTTC	CASSYIDPSHGYTF
TRBV28	.	.	TRBJ1-4	TGTGCCAGCAGTCCCGGGGGAGGAGGAACTTTTAATGAAAAACTGTTTTTT	CASSPGGGGTFNEKLFF
TRBV5-1	.	.	TRBJ2-5	TGCGCCAGCAGCTTGTGGGGAGAGGAGACCCAGTACTTC	CASSLWGEETQYF
TRBV19	.	TRBD1	TRBJ1-4	TGTGCCAGTACCACAGGGGGCGGGTATGAAAAACTGTTTTTT	CASTTGGGYEKLFF
TRBV6-5	.	TRBD1	TRBJ1-1	TGTGCCAGCTCCCGGGACAGAGAGCACACTGAAGCTTTCTTT	CASSRDREHTEAFF
TRBV6-5	.	TRBD1	TRBJ1-2	TGTGCCAGCAGGTTAGAACAGGGGAATAACTATGGCTACACCTTC	CASRLEQGNNYGYTF